These 8 T cell receptor beta chains were sequenced from one sample in a study of technical replicates of blood from several donors. Measured with immunoSEQ multiplex PCR; TCRdb has only the in-frame clones, and not every one. The table has roughly 73,000 clones, roughly 93% seen once; the top ten hold approximately 0.27%. The sequencing sample was made of T cells isolated from PBMCs. The receptors originated from a human donor in good health.

The gene calls are TRBV7-6 and TRBJ2-6; 7 bases are a match to TRBD1. Per germline, CDR1 SGHVS and CDR2 FNYEAQ. The CDR3 is 15 amino acids. V lost 5 bases to trimming and J lost 4 bases; unmatched junction nucleotides: 5. The CDR3 nucleotides are TGTGCCAGCAGCGCGACAGGGTTCGGGGCCAACGTCCTGACTTTC. Amino acid sequence: CASSATGFGANVLTF. The full variable domain, with the rest looked up from reference TRBV7-6 and TRBJ2-6, is GAGVSQSPRYKVTKRGQDVALRCDPISGHVSLYWYRQALGQGPEFLTYFNYEAQQDKSGLPNDRFSAERPEGSISTLTIQRTEQRDSAMYRCASSATGFGANVLTFGAGSRLTVL.

The V and J genes are TRBV19 and TRBJ1-2; tentative D call: TRBD1 (6 bases). The CDR3 is made up of 13 amino acids. V lost 9 bases and J lost 7, with 18 bases in between. Germline CDR1 is LNHDA and CDR2 is SQIVND (reference sequence). The CDR3 region has the DNA TGTGCCAGCCAGGGGCAGCTTAGAGGTGGCTACACCTTC. Its protein product is CASQGQLRGGYTF.

This chain links TRBV5-6 with TRBJ2-5; D might be TRBD1 (5 bases). Deletions cut 10 bases from V and 4 bases from J, with 14 bases between. This CDR3 has 12 amino acids. Germline CDR1 is SGHDT and CDR2 is YYEEEE. This CDR3 is CACQKGIETQYF. DNA for the CDR3: TGTGCCTGCCAGAAGGGGATAGAGACCCAGTACTTC.

The chain employs TRBV7-2 and TRBJ2-7, with 7 bases matching TRBD1. The CDR3 is 17 amino acids. V lost 2 bases, J lost 0 bases, and 10 bases stayed unmatched. From germline, CDR1 is SGHTA and CDR2 FQGNSA. The CDR3 loop reads CASSLWMTGSTSYEQYF. DNA of the CDR3: TGTGCCAGCAGCTTATGGATGACAGGGTCAACCTCCTACGAGCAGTACTTC. The full variable domain, with the rest looked up from reference TRBV7-2 and TRBJ2-7, is GAGVSQSPSNKVTEKGKDVELRCDPISGHTALYWYRQSLGQGLEFLIYFQGNSAPDKSGLPSDRFSAERTGGSVSTLTIQRTQQEDSAVYLCASSLWMTGSTSYEQYFGPGTRLTVT.

CDR3 sequence: CASSVKGAGVGTEAFF. The CDR3 DNA sequence: TGTGCCAGCAGTGTAAAGGGGGCCGGGGTTGGTACTGAAGCTTTCTTT. The chain combines TRBV6-4 with TRBJ1-1; 7 bases match TRBD1. This CDR3 is built from 16 residues. Looked up from germline, CDR1 is MRHNA and CDR2 is SNTAGT. J gave up 5 bases and V 4 bases, and 13 bases lay outside the gene matches.

This chain uses TRBV27 with TRBJ2-1, with D possibly matching TRBD1 (6 bases). V gave up 10 bases and J gave up 7 bases, with 23 bases separating them. Germline-derived CDR1 and CDR2 are MNHEY and SMNVEV (reference sequence). The CDR3 has 15 residues. Here the CDR3 DNA reads TGTGCCACCCACTCCACAGGGATTTTCCCTAATGAGCAGTTCTTC. Residues: CATHSTGIFPNEQFF.

The chain is built from TRBV4-1 and TRBJ1-2, with 7 bases that match TRBD1. J was trimmed by 8 bases and V by 2 bases; bases with no gene match: 11. The CDR3 consists of 15 residues. Germline V gene lookup returns CDR1 MGHRA and CDR2 YSYEKL. DNA of the CDR3: TGCGCCAGCAGCCAATTTTTAGAGGGGGCTGGGGGCTACACCTTC. Translating it yields CASSQFLEGAGGYTF.

The chain couples TRBV30 to TRBJ1-1; D ambiguous. Germline CDR1 is GTSNPN and CDR2 is SVGIG (reference sequence). V was cut by 0 bases and J by 8 bases, with 10 bases left in between. The length of the CDR3 is 12 residues. In DNA form, the CDR3 reads TGTGCCTGGAGTGTAGGGAGCTTAGAAGCTTTCTTT. Translated, it gives CAWSVGSLEAFF.